These 2 T cell receptor beta chains were all obtained from the same sample, sequenced in a study of cytomegalovirus exposure and HLA in healthy donors. PCR was performed using 60 Vbeta and 13 Jbeta primers. Here immunoSEQ multiplex PCR was the method, and the copy in TCRdb shows in-frame clones only, minus some. The sample records about 200,000 clones, about four fifths being singletons. Sequenced input: PBMCs. The receptor set was obtained from a man between 40 and 49 years old in good health and CMV-seropositive.

This chain links TRBV19 with TRBJ1-1; possible D gene TRBD1, 5 bases. Germline assignment: CDR1 LNHDA and CDR2 SQIVND (reference sequence). Between the trimmed V and J ends, which lost 4 bases and 5 bases, there was a span of 11 bases. The CDR3 covers 13 residues. CDR3 DNA sequence: TGTGCCAGTAGTAGGTCTCAGGGTACTGAAGCTTTCTTT. It codes for CASSRSQGTEAFF.

Here the CDR3 reads CASSRLAGFGELFF. As DNA, the CDR3 is TGTGCCAGCAGCCGACTAGCGGGATTCGGGGAGCTGTTTTTT. The chain couples TRBV5-4 to TRBJ2-2; TRBD2 matches 11 bases. V dropped 4 bases and J dropped 7; count of bases not matched to a gene: 3. Germline values: CDR1 SGHNT, CDR2 YYREEE (reference sequence). The CDR3 runs to 14 residues.